These 32 T cell receptor beta chains came from one sample sequenced in a study of blood T cell repertoires in COVID-19 (TCRdb year 2020). Libraries were built with the immunoSEQ multiplex PCR assay. TCRdb limited this immuneACCESS table to in-frame rearrangements with V and J called. A share of clones is missing; checked studies link under half to unresolved V genes, and the rest is unexplained. The sample has roughly 430,000 clones on record, roughly 88% of them singletons. Roughly 1.9% of the sample lies in the top ten. The material sequenced was PBMCs or T cells enriched from blood (not recorded which). The source of these receptors is a woman aged 40 to 50 with acute COVID-19.

This clone was counted between two and nine times. The chain couples TRBV4-1 to TRBJ1-5; D is undetermined. V lost 0 bases and J 1 base, leaving 7 bases between the germline ends. The CDR3 length is 15 residues. In germline, CDR1 is MGHRA, CDR2 YSYEKL. CDR3 sequence: CASSQDRGSNQPQHF. The CDR3, as DNA: TGCGCCAGCAGCCAAGACCGGGGAAGCAATCAGCCCCAGCATTTT.

The rearrangement uses TRBV12-3 or TRBV12-4 and TRBJ1-2; no clear D. V lost 2 bases and J 8 bases, leaving 9 bases between the germline ends. This CDR3 comprises 12 residues. The CDR3 sequence: CASSLHEEGYTF. The DNA of the CDR3 is TGTGCCAGCAGTTTACACGAGGAGGGCTACACCTTC.

The chain is built from TRBV6-2 or TRBV6-3 and TRBJ1-2; D gene ambiguous. Deletions cut 2 bases from V and 8 bases from J, with 15 bases between. The CDR3 is made up of 14 amino acids. Germline V gives CDR1 MNHEY, CDR2 SVGEGT. This CDR3 reads CASSYLPTRQGYTF. The CDR3 nucleotides are TGTGCCAGCAGTTACCTCCCGACAAGGCAGGGCTACACCTTC.

The chain has TRBV15 and TRBJ1-1; D ambiguous. CDR3 length equals 13 residues. The ends were cut back, 4 bases at V and 2 bases at J, with 8 bases in the middle. Germline CDR1 reads LNHNV; CDR2 reads YYDKDF (reference sequence). CDR3 nucleotide sequence: TGTGCCACCAGCAAGCCACCAAACACTGAAGCTTTCTTT. It specifies CATSKPPNTEAFF.

This rearrangement joins TRBV18 to TRBJ1-4; D is unclear. V lost 6 bases and J lost 0, with 11 bases in between. There are 15 residues in the CDR3. Germline V gene sequence: CDR1 KGHSH, CDR2 LQKENI. Here the CDR3 reads CASSPTDSTNEKLFF. Here the CDR3 DNA reads TGTGCCAGCTCTCCGACTGACTCAACTAATGAAAAACTGTTTTTT.

This rearrangement joins TRBV30 to TRBJ1-1; TRBD1 agrees at 7 bases. The junction had 11 bases not matched to a gene; V was cut back by 5 bases and J by 5 bases. Per the germline V gene, CDR1 is GTSNPN and CDR2 is SVGIG (reference sequence). The CDR3 is 14 residues long. The CDR3 region has the DNA TGTGCCTGGGGGACAGTGTCGTCGTTGACTGAAGCTTTCTTT. As protein: CAWGTVSSLTEAFF.

The chain links TRBV5-4 to TRBJ1-5, with D unresolved. CDR1 is SGHNT and CDR2 is YYREEE in the germline V gene (reference sequence). V was clipped by 2 bases and J by 4 bases, with 7 bases between them. The CDR3 runs 13 residues. Written as DNA, the CDR3 is TGTGCCAGCAGCTTTGACAAAAATCAGCCCCAGCATTTT. Translating gives CASSFDKNQPQHF.

The chain links TRBV6-5 to TRBJ2-5; 12 positions match TRBD1. Trimming cost V 5 bases and J 5 bases; bases outside gene matches: 3. This CDR3 is 14 amino acids long. CDR1 is MNHEY and CDR2 is SVGAGI in the germline V gene. CDR3 in amino acids: CASSRDRGQETQYF. The CDR3 DNA reads as TGTGCCAGCAGTCGGGACAGGGGGCAGGAGACCCAGTACTTC.

This CDR3 is CASTGLDRSYGYTF. In nucleotides, the CDR3 is TGTGCCAGTACCGGTCTGGACAGGTCCTATGGCTACACCTTC. The V and J genes are TRBV19 and TRBJ1-2; 7 nucleotides line up with TRBD1. The CDR3 is 14 residues long. V lost 7 bases and J lost 4; bases outside the gene matches: 9. In germline, CDR1 is LNHDA, CDR2 SQIVND (reference sequence).

V usage is TRBV24-1 and J usage is TRBJ2-7; TRBD1 matches 8 bases. This CDR3 region has 15 residues. With V trimmed by 2 bases and J by 6 bases, 8 bases remained unmatched. The germline V gene encodes CDR1 KGHDR and CDR2 SFDVKD. CDR3 loop: CATSDSTGVPLEQYF. CDR3 DNA sequence: TGTGCCACCAGTGATTCGACAGGGGTCCCTCTCGAGCAGTACTTC.

In this sample, this clone turned up once. The chain joins TRBV5-1 to TRBJ1-1; 8 bases match TRBD1. V was clipped by 7 bases and J by 5 bases; unmatched bases: 7. Germline assignment: CDR1 SGHRS and CDR2 YFSETQ. The CDR3 runs 13 residues. The DNA for the CDR3 is TGCGCCAGCCGCGACAGGGGAGAAACTGAAGCTTTCTTT. This gives the protein CASRDRGETEAFF.

About this clone: The same CDR3 can be traced to other DNA sequences in this sample. This chain connects TRBV7-8 to TRBJ2-3, with 9 nucleotides matching TRBD2. The germline V gene encodes CDR1 SGHVS and CDR2 FQNEAQ. V dropped 1 base and J dropped 2; count of bases not matched to a gene: 4. The length of the CDR3 is 16 residues. DNA for the CDR3: TGTGCCAGCAGCTTAGTAGCGGGGGCCCACACAGATACGCAGTATTTT. This translates into CASSLVAGAHTDTQYF.

A word on this clone: This sample also contains other DNA sequences that code for the same CDR3. V is TRBV19 and J is TRBJ2-7; 11 bases line up with TRBD1. The trim removed 5 bases at V and 1 base at J, leaving 1 base unmatched. Germline lookup yields CDR1 LNHDA and CDR2 SQIVND (reference sequence). CDR3 length: 14 residues. CDR3 residues: CASSGQGASYEQYF. DNA of the CDR3: TGTGCCAGTAGTGGACAGGGGGCATCCTACGAGCAGTACTTC.

The V call is TRBV30, the J call TRBJ2-2, with 8 bases lining up with TRBD2. Germline V gives CDR1 GTSNPN, CDR2 SVGIG (reference sequence). Trimming removed 0 bases from V and 7 bases from J; junction bases left unmatched: 16. The CDR3 has 18 residues. The CDR3 loop reads CAWSVPPRRGGSVGELFF. The CDR3, as DNA: TGTGCCTGGAGTGTACCACCCCGACGCGGGGGGAGTGTCGGGGAGCTGTTTTTT.

The genes are TRBV4-2 and TRBJ2-3, with D possibly TRBD2 on 6 matching bases. V was shortened by 2 bases and J by 14 bases, with 17 bases between the two germline ends. CDR3 length: 13 amino acids. CDR1 is LGHNA, CDR2 YNFKEQ, per germline. CDR3 sequence (DNA): TGTGCCAGCAGCCAACCGGAGGGCGCCGTGCGGTATTTT. This codes for CASSQPEGAVRYF.

This chain connects TRBV30 to TRBJ2-2; TRBD2 aligns across 9 bases. The ends lost 0 bases at V and 5 bases at J; junction bases unmatched: 7. Per germline, CDR1 GTSNPN and CDR2 SVGIG (reference sequence). CDR3 length equals 16 residues. The CDR3 here is CAWSVESGGITGELFF. DNA of the CDR3: TGTGCCTGGAGTGTAGAGAGCGGGGGGATTACCGGGGAGCTGTTTTTT.

To note about this clone: Other DNA sequences from this sample encode an identical CDR3 as well. The chain links TRBV7-2 to TRBJ2-1; D possibly corresponds to TRBD1 (7 bases). The V gene lost 1 base and the J gene lost 3 bases, with 13 bases spanning the gap. This CDR3 has 16 residues. Germline assignment: CDR1 SGHTA and CDR2 FQGNSA. This CDR3 is CASSLVSGGSYNEQFF. The DNA of the CDR3 is TGTGCCAGCAGCTTAGTTTCAGGGGGGAGCTACAATGAGCAGTTCTTC.

V usage is TRBV18 and J usage is TRBJ2-1, with TRBD1 as a possible D gene (5 bases). From germline, CDR1 is KGHSH and CDR2 LQKENI. With 3 bases removed from V and 6 bases from J, the gap between germline ends came to 12 bases. The CDR3 extends over 14 amino acids. The CDR3 protein is CASSPRGHSNEQFF. The DNA for the CDR3 is TGTGCCAGCTCACCTAGAGGACACAGCAATGAGCAGTTCTTC.

The CDR3 loop reads CASSLNRGSTEAFF. The DNA for the CDR3 is TGTGCCAGCAGTTTAAACAGGGGTTCAACTGAAGCTTTCTTT. The chain employs TRBV6-5 and TRBJ1-1; TRBD1 matches 7 bases. V was clipped by 4 bases and J by 5 bases; unmatched bases: 7. The germline CDR1 and CDR2 sequences are MNHEY and SVGAGI. The CDR3 length is 14 residues.

This rearrangement joins TRBV24-1 to TRBJ2-3; 13 bases match TRBD2. The junction had 9 bases not matched to a gene; V was cut back by 5 bases and J by 2 bases. The length of the CDR3 is 18 residues. Germline assignment: CDR1 KGHDR and CDR2 SFDVKD. In DNA form, the CDR3 reads TGTGCCACCAGTGCGGCCCGACTAGCGGGGGGCCTCACAGATACGCAGTATTTT. It yields the protein CATSAARLAGGLTDTQYF.

The chain is built from TRBV5-5 and TRBJ1-1; D is possibly TRBD1 (5 bases). This CDR3 has 14 residues. Trimming removed 0 bases from V and 1 base from J, with 7 bases in between. Per the germline V gene, CDR1 is SGHKS and CDR2 is YYEKEE (reference sequence). CDR3 sequence reads: CASSLGTQNTEAFF. CDR3 nucleotides: TGTGCCAGCAGCTTGGGGACACAGAACACTGAAGCTTTCTTT.

The chain couples TRBV27 to TRBJ1-2; D not resolved. CDR3 length equals 15 residues. The ends were cut back, 3 bases at V and 0 bases at J, with 11 bases in the middle. Looked up from germline, CDR1 is MNHEY and CDR2 is SMNVEV (reference sequence). The CDR3, as DNA: TGTGCCAGCAGTTTCTCGACACACTCTAACTATGGCTACACCTTC. Translating gives CASSFSTHSNYGYTF.

This clone was observed a handful of times. Here the CDR3 DNA reads TGTGCCAGCAGCCAAGGGGCGGGGGGGCATGAGACCCAGTACTTC. As protein: CASSQGAGGHETQYF. The rearrangement uses TRBV3-1 (or the pseudogene TRBV3-2) and TRBJ2-5; TRBD2 matches 9 bases. This CDR3 comprises 15 residues. Germline V CDR1 and CDR2: LGHDT, YNNKEL (reference sequence). V was pared by 1 base and J by 5 bases, with 5 bases of the junction left unmatched.

The chain uses TRBV2 and TRBJ2-7, with a weak D call TRBD1 (5 bases). This CDR3 is built from 12 residues. The germline CDR1 and CDR2 sequences are SNHLY and FYNNEI. The V end lost 7 bases, the J end lost 2 bases, and 9 bases lay between the germline ends. CDR3 in amino acids: CASKRGPYEQYF. The CDR3 coding sequence is TGTGCCAGCAAAAGGGGTCCCTACGAGCAGTACTTC.

The CDR3 region has the DNA TGTGCCAGCAGTCCCGGCGGGGCCCGAAACATTCAGTACTTC. This gives the protein CASSPGGARNIQYF. This chain joins TRBV6-6 and TRBJ2-4; D perhaps matches TRBD2 (6 bases). The germline V gene has CDR1 MNHNY and CDR2 SVGAGI (reference sequence). The germline V and J ends were trimmed by 5 bases and 6 bases, with 14 bases remaining between them. This CDR3 spans 14 amino acids.

This sequence joins TRBV5-1 and TRBJ2-2, with a possible D match to TRBD2 (6 bases). The CDR3 consists of 15 residues. Trimming removed 0 bases from V and 1 base from J, with 7 bases in between. In germline, CDR1 is SGHRS, CDR2 YFSETQ. The CDR3 spells CASSLARGNTGELFF. The CDR3 bases are TGCGCCAGCAGCTTGGCGCGGGGGAACACCGGGGAGCTGTTTTTT.

In its sample, this clone was seen once. The rearrangement joins TRBV29-1 to TRBJ1-1; TRBD1 might be the D (5 bases). V shed 4 bases and J shed 4 bases, with 10 bases lying between them. From germline, CDR1 is SQVTM and CDR2 ANQGSEA. The CDR3 has 12 amino acids. As DNA, the CDR3 is TGCAGCGTTGTTTGGGGGGTCACTGAAGCTTTCTTT. Protein product: CSVVWGVTEAFF.

The chain has TRBV4-1 and TRBJ2-5, with D possibly being TRBD1 (7 bases). V shed 4 bases and J shed 0 bases, with 12 bases lying between them. The CDR3 runs to 15 residues. Germline CDR1 is MGHRA and CDR2 is YSYEKL. CDR3 region: CASSLSGGYQETQYF. DNA for the CDR3: TGCGCCAGCAGCCTCTCAGGGGGGTACCAAGAGACCCAGTACTTC.

The V call is TRBV27, the J call TRBJ2-1; D uncertain. Trimming stripped 0 bases from V and 1 base from J, with 13 bases between. The CDR3 loop spans 17 amino acids. Germline V gives CDR1 MNHEY, CDR2 SMNVEV (reference sequence). CDR3 sequence reads: CASSLSMAVLSYNEQFF. The CDR3 DNA sequence: TGTGCCAGCAGTTTATCGATGGCGGTCCTATCCTACAATGAGCAGTTCTTC.

The gene calls are TRBV6-5 and TRBJ1-1; TRBD1 matches 9 bases. This CDR3 comprises 12 residues. The V and J ends lost 10 bases and 3 bases, in that order; junction bases with no gene match: 3. Germline V gene lookup returns CDR1 MNHEY and CDR2 SVGAGI. The CDR3 DNA sequence: TGTGCCACCAGGGACAGGGACACTGAAGCTTTCTTT. Its translation: CATRDRDTEAFF.

The J gene is TRBJ1-1, the V gene TRBV5-1; D not certain. The CDR3 spans 11 residues. Trimming took 3 bases from V and 9 from J, leaving 9 bases between them. The germline V gene encodes CDR1 SGHRS and CDR2 YFSETQ. The chain's CDR3 is CASSSGVKAFF. CDR3 coding DNA: TGCGCCAGCAGCTCAGGTGTAAAAGCTTTCTTT.

The rearrangement joins TRBV9 to TRBJ2-2, with TRBD2 matching 11 bases. This CDR3 region has 17 residues. Germline CDR1 is SGDLS and CDR2 is YYNGEE. Unmatched junction bases numbered 3, after V lost 2 bases and J lost 0 bases. The CDR3 DNA sequence: TGTGCCAGCAGCGTTAATAGCGGGGGGGCGAACACCGGGGAGCTGTTTTTT. Translating gives CASSVNSGGANTGELFF.